These T cell receptor beta chains were read from a single sample in a study of blood T cell repertoires in COVID-19. The method was immunoSEQ multiplex PCR; TCRdb's version includes in-frame clones alone and lacks a portion of them. The sample contains some 460,000 clones, around 90% of which appear only once. Sequenced input: PBMCs or T cells enriched from blood (not recorded which). The receptor set was obtained from a woman aged 18-29 years with acute COVID-19. Both conserved end residues are part of each CDR3. A D gene is named only where the DNA matches it firmly. Size is omitted from some rows. Given values are once, few, many or a class for expanded clones.

size	length	V	D	J	DNA	CDR3
.	14	TRBV9	.	TRBJ2-3	TGTGCCAGCAGCGTAGCAGGGGTTGGGGATACGCAGTATTTT	CASSVAGVGDTQYF
.	14	TRBV28	TRBD2	TRBJ2-2	TGTGCCAGCAGCCCTAGCGGGAGCCCCGGGGAGCTGTTTTTT	CASSPSGSPGELFF
.	16	TRBV7-9	TRBD1	TRBJ1-1	TGTGCCAGCAGCCCCCGGACAGGGACTTTGAACACTGAAGCTTTCTTT	CASSPRTGTLNTEAFF
once	16	TRBV5-1	.	TRBJ1-4	TGCGCCAGCAGCGTAGCACAGGGACGGGGTAATGAAAAACTGTTTTTT	CASSVAQGRGNEKLFF
.	14	TRBV28	.	TRBJ2-7	TGTGCCAGCATTTCGGTGGCAGGGTCCTACGAGCAGTACTTC	CASISVAGSYEQYF
.	13	TRBV6-5	TRBD1	TRBJ1-2	TGTGCCAGCAGCCTACCGACAGGGGATGGCTACACCTTC	CASSLPTGDGYTF
.	18	TRBV9	.	TRBJ1-3	TGTGCCAGCAGCGTAGCTACGGTACAGGATCTCTCTGGAAACACCATATATTTT	CASSVATVQDLSGNTIYF
.	18	TRBV5-4	TRBD2	TRBJ2-1	TGTGCCAGCAGTTCTTCACCAGGACTAGCGGGAGGGCCTAATGAGCAGTTCTTC	CASSSSPGLAGGPNEQFF
.	15	TRBV7-6	.	TRBJ2-6	TGTGCCAGCAGCCGAAAGGGGCCTGGGGCCAACGTCCTGACTTTC	CASSRKGPGANVLTF
.	16	TRBV5-1	.	TRBJ1-4	TGCGCCAGCAGCTTGGGTCAGGTCCGATCTTATGAAAAACTGTTTTTT	CASSLGQVRSYEKLFF
.	14	TRBV28	.	TRBJ1-5	TGTGCCAGCAGTCCCGTGAGGGTCAATCAGCCCCAGCATTTT	CASSPVRVNQPQHF
.	17	TRBV24-1	TRBD1	TRBJ2-2	TGTGCCACCAGTGATACGCCGGGACAGCCTAACACCGGGGAGCTGTTTTTT	CATSDTPGQPNTGELFF
.	15	TRBV27	.	TRBJ1-6	TGTGCCAGCAGTTTATCCACGAGTAGTAATTCACCCCTCCACTTT	CASSLSTSSNSPLHF
.	15	TRBV5-6	TRBD1	TRBJ1-6	TGTGCCAGCAGCTTGGGACAGGGAGATAATTCACCCCTCCACTTT	CASSLGQGDNSPLHF
.	13	TRBV19	.	TRBJ1-2	TGTGCCAGTAAAACAGGGAATGACTATGGCTACACCTTC	CASKTGNDYGYTF
.	14	TRBV2	TRBD1	TRBJ2-7	TGTGCCAGCAGTGGACAGGGGAACGCCTACGAGCAGTACTTC	CASSGQGNAYEQYF
.	12	TRBV30	.	TRBJ1-6	TGTGCCTGGAGTGTAGAGAGGTCACCCCTCCACTTT	CAWSVERSPLHF
.	12	TRBV6-1	.	TRBJ2-7	TGTGCCAGCAGTACCCACACCTACGAGCAGTACTTC	CASSTHTYEQYF
.	12	TRBV2	.	TRBJ2-5	TGTGCCAGCGGGGACTACCAAGAGACCCAGTACTTC	CASGDYQETQYF
.	14	TRBV10-2	TRBD2	TRBJ2-3	TGCGCCAGCAGGTCCGCGGGGGGGTTAGATACGCAGTATTTT	CASRSAGGLDTQYF
once	16	TRBV6-6	.	TRBJ2-5	TGTGCCAGCAGTTACTTGGGACTTAAAGAAATAGAGACCCAGTACTTC	CASSYLGLKEIETQYF
.	14	TRBV28	TRBD2	TRBJ2-3	TGTGCCAGCAGCCTAATCGGGGGGAGTGATACGCAGTATTTT	CASSLIGGSDTQYF
once	14	TRBV9	TRBD2	TRBJ2-1	TGTGCCAGCAGCGCTGGGACTAGCGGGTTTGAGCAGTTCTTC	CASSAGTSGFEQFF